This T cell receptor beta chain derives from a study of technical replicates of blood from several donors. The V gene's germline CDR1 is LNHDA and CDR2 SQIVND (reference sequence). Trimming left V 3 bases short and J 4 bases short, with 16 bases between. CDR3 length: 16 residues. Some clones are missing from TCRdb's copy, which holds only in-frame ones; the method was immunoSEQ multiplex PCR. This sample has more than 15,000 clones; 82% occur once, and the top ten carry 9.5% to 13%. This clonotype was sampled from a human donor in good health. Some clones in this sample may be carry-over from other donors' samples. The sample taken for sequencing was PBMCs. The rearrangement joins TRBV19 to TRBJ1-5, with D possibly TRBD1 on 5 matching bases. CDR3 in DNA: TGTGCCAGTAGTATTTTTTGGACAACCGTAAATCAGCCCCAGCATTTT. Amino acids: CASSIFWTTVNQPQHF.